Listed below are T cell receptor beta chains from one sample, sequenced in a study of technical replicates of blood from a few donors. Assay: immunoSEQ multiplex PCR; the TCRdb copy retains only in-frame clones and omits some. The data contain 10,000 to 15,000 clones, 93% of them singletons. Sequenced input: PBMCs. Source of these receptors: a human donor in good health. The CDR3 runs from the conserved cysteine through the conserved F or W. Each record gives: D gene, J gene, CDR3 length, clone size, V gene, CDR3 protein, CDR3 DNA. D genes are given only for firm matches. The size field is filled for only some rows; it gives once, few, many or a size class.

d_call: TRBD2
j_call: TRBJ2-6
cdr3_length: 18
clone_size: NA
v_call: TRBV6-4
cdr3_aa: CASSDSGTSSSGANVLTF
cdr3_nt: TGTGCCAGCAGTGACTCCGGGACTAGCAGCTCTGGGGCCAACGTCCTGACTTTC

d_call: NA
j_call: TRBJ2-5
cdr3_length: 16
clone_size: once
v_call: TRBV5-1
cdr3_aa: CASSLGQGGWQETQYF
cdr3_nt: TGCGCCAGCAGCTTGGGGCAGGGGGGCTGGCAAGAGACCCAGTACTTC

d_call: NA
j_call: TRBJ1-5
cdr3_length: 10
clone_size: NA
v_call: TRBV20-1
cdr3_aa: CSAGGEPQHF
cdr3_nt: TGCAGTGCTGGGGGCGAACCCCAGCATTTT

d_call: TRBD1
j_call: TRBJ2-2
cdr3_length: 20
clone_size: NA
v_call: TRBV19
cdr3_aa: CASSIEFRVRAGGNTGELFF
cdr3_nt: TGTGCCAGTAGTATCGAATTTAGAGTGCGGGCAGGGGGGAACACCGGGGAGCTGTTTTTT

d_call: TRBD2
j_call: TRBJ2-2
cdr3_length: 15
clone_size: once
v_call: TRBV19
cdr3_aa: CASSREREHTGELFF
cdr3_nt: TGTGCCAGTAGTCGCGAGCGGGAGCACACCGGGGAGCTGTTTTTT

d_call: TRBD2
j_call: TRBJ2-2
cdr3_length: 17
clone_size: NA
v_call: TRBV10-3
cdr3_aa: CAISDSGLAMNTGELFF
cdr3_nt: TGTGCCATCAGTGATTCGGGACTAGCGATGAACACCGGGGAGCTGTTTTTT

d_call: NA
j_call: TRBJ1-1
cdr3_length: 15
clone_size: NA
v_call: TRBV16
cdr3_aa: CASSAFRFMNTEAFF
cdr3_nt: TGTGCCAGCAGCGCTTTCAGATTTATGAACACTGAAGCTTTCTTT

d_call: TRBD1
j_call: TRBJ1-1
cdr3_length: 15
clone_size: NA
v_call: TRBV6-1
cdr3_aa: CASIGQGGMNTEAFF
cdr3_nt: TGTGCCAGCATTGGACAGGGGGGAATGAACACTGAAGCTTTCTTT

d_call: NA
j_call: TRBJ1-1
cdr3_length: 13
clone_size: NA
v_call: TRBV18
cdr3_aa: CASSGGAGTEAFF
cdr3_nt: TGTGCCAGCTCCGGGGGGGCGGGCACTGAAGCTTTCTTT

d_call: TRBD2
j_call: TRBJ2-7
cdr3_length: 13
clone_size: NA
v_call: TRBV6-5
cdr3_aa: CASSSSGGYEQYF
cdr3_nt: TGTGCCAGCAGTTCAAGCGGGGGCTACGAGCAGTACTTC

d_call: TRBD1
j_call: TRBJ2-7
cdr3_length: 13
clone_size: NA
v_call: TRBV5-4
cdr3_aa: CASSWDRTYEQYF
cdr3_nt: TGTGCCAGCAGTTGGGACAGAACCTACGAGCAGTACTTC

d_call: NA
j_call: TRBJ2-3
cdr3_length: 12
clone_size: NA
v_call: TRBV28
cdr3_aa: CASSSREDTQYF
cdr3_nt: TGTGCCAGCAGTTCCCGCGAGGATACGCAGTATTTT

d_call: NA
j_call: TRBJ1-5
cdr3_length: 14
clone_size: NA
v_call: TRBV5-8
cdr3_aa: CASSLGTAKGPQHF
cdr3_nt: TGTGCCAGCAGCTTGGGTACAGCTAAAGGGCCCCAGCATTTT

d_call: NA
j_call: TRBJ1-2
cdr3_length: 14
clone_size: NA
v_call: TRBV2
cdr3_aa: CASSEARQVYGYTF
cdr3_nt: TGTGCCAGCAGTGAAGCTCGGCAGGTGTATGGCTACACCTTC

d_call: NA
j_call: TRBJ2-3
cdr3_length: 15
clone_size: NA
v_call: TRBV5-1
cdr3_aa: CASSLTSQPTDTQYF
cdr3_nt: TGCGCCAGCAGCTTGACTAGTCAGCCCACAGATACGCAGTATTTT

d_call: NA
j_call: TRBJ2-3
cdr3_length: 12
clone_size: NA
v_call: TRBV19
cdr3_aa: CASQENTDTQYF
cdr3_nt: TGTGCCAGCCAAGAGAACACAGATACGCAGTATTTT

d_call: TRBD1
j_call: TRBJ1-3
cdr3_length: 17
clone_size: NA
v_call: TRBV5-1
cdr3_aa: CASSAGQPEKTGNTIYF
cdr3_nt: TGCGCCAGCAGCGCGGGACAGCCGGAGAAAACTGGAAACACCATATATTTT

d_call: NA
j_call: TRBJ1-5
cdr3_length: 13
clone_size: NA
v_call: TRBV19
cdr3_aa: CASSIGLGQPQHF
cdr3_nt: TGTGCCAGTAGTATAGGACTTGGGCAGCCCCAGCATTTT

d_call: NA
j_call: TRBJ2-3
cdr3_length: 16
clone_size: NA
v_call: TRBV6-5
cdr3_aa: CASSYGGGGPTDTQYF
cdr3_nt: TGTGCCAGCAGTTACGGCGGAGGCGGCCCCACAGATACGCAGTATTTT

d_call: NA
j_call: TRBJ1-2
cdr3_length: 13
clone_size: NA
v_call: TRBV12-5
cdr3_aa: CASGFSPNYGYTF
cdr3_nt: TGTGCTAGTGGTTTTAGTCCTAACTATGGCTACACCTTC

d_call: TRBD1
j_call: TRBJ1-2
cdr3_length: 13
clone_size: NA
v_call: TRBV6-6
cdr3_aa: CASSDRVQYGYTF
cdr3_nt: TGTGCCAGCAGTGACAGGGTTCAATATGGCTACACCTTC

d_call: NA
j_call: TRBJ2-1
cdr3_length: 13
clone_size: NA
v_call: TRBV6-5
cdr3_aa: CASSYRAANEQFF
cdr3_nt: TGTGCCAGCAGTTACCGAGCGGCAAATGAGCAGTTCTTC

d_call: TRBD2
j_call: TRBJ2-7
cdr3_length: 15
clone_size: NA
v_call: TRBV7-2
cdr3_aa: CASSLSGTRGDEQYF
cdr3_nt: TGTGCCAGCAGCTTATCTGGGACCCGGGGGGACGAGCAGTACTTC

d_call: TRBD1
j_call: TRBJ1-2
cdr3_length: 14
clone_size: NA
v_call: TRBV11-2
cdr3_aa: CASSSTGVSYGYTF
cdr3_nt: TGTGCCAGCAGTTCAACAGGGGTTAGCTATGGCTACACCTTC

d_call: TRBD2
j_call: TRBJ2-5
cdr3_length: 11
clone_size: NA
v_call: TRBV30
cdr3_aa: CAVSGRETQYF
cdr3_nt: TGTGCCGTTAGCGGGAGAGAGACCCAGTACTTC

d_call: TRBD1
j_call: TRBJ2-2
cdr3_length: 18
clone_size: once
v_call: TRBV10-3
cdr3_aa: CAISGGQGGGMNTGELFF
cdr3_nt: TGTGCCATCAGTGGAGGACAGGGAGGCGGGATGAACACCGGGGAGCTGTTTTTT

d_call: TRBD2
j_call: TRBJ2-7
cdr3_length: 19
clone_size: once
v_call: TRBV4-2
cdr3_aa: CASSQDLGLAGEKSYEQYF
cdr3_nt: TGTGCCAGCAGCCAAGATCTGGGACTAGCGGGAGAGAAGAGCTACGAGCAGTACTTC

d_call: NA
j_call: TRBJ2-6
cdr3_length: 15
clone_size: NA
v_call: TRBV4-2
cdr3_aa: CASSQEGAGANVLTF
cdr3_nt: TGTGCCAGCAGCCAAGAAGGGGCTGGGGCCAACGTCCTGACTTTC

d_call: NA
j_call: TRBJ2-3
cdr3_length: 12
clone_size: NA
v_call: TRBV7-9
cdr3_aa: CASSPRSTGQYF
cdr3_nt: TGTGCCAGCAGCCCGAGGTCTACAGGGCAGTATTTT

d_call: TRBD1
j_call: TRBJ2-7
cdr3_length: 14
clone_size: NA
v_call: TRBV2
cdr3_aa: CASTGTGNPYEQYF
cdr3_nt: TGTGCCAGCACCGGGACAGGGAACCCCTACGAGCAGTACTTC

d_call: NA
j_call: TRBJ2-5
cdr3_length: 15
clone_size: NA
v_call: TRBV5-4
cdr3_aa: CASSLDRASQETQYF
cdr3_nt: TGTGCCAGCAGCTTGGACAGGGCGTCCCAAGAGACCCAGTACTTC

d_call: NA
j_call: TRBJ2-1
cdr3_length: 15
clone_size: NA
v_call: TRBV19
cdr3_aa: CASSIDRGLDNEQFF
cdr3_nt: TGTGCCAGTAGTATAGATCGGGGTTTGGACAATGAGCAGTTCTTC

d_call: NA
j_call: TRBJ1-2
cdr3_length: 14
clone_size: NA
v_call: TRBV18
cdr3_aa: CASSPPPEDYGYTF
cdr3_nt: TGTGCCAGCTCACCACCTCCAGAAGACTATGGCTACACCTTC

d_call: TRBD2
j_call: TRBJ2-1
cdr3_length: 16
clone_size: NA
v_call: TRBV6-5
cdr3_aa: CASSSFRTSGNNEQFF
cdr3_nt: TGTGCCAGCAGTTCCTTCCGGACTAGCGGGAACAATGAGCAGTTCTTC

d_call: TRBD1
j_call: TRBJ1-4
cdr3_length: 14
clone_size: NA
v_call: TRBV5-4
cdr3_aa: CASSLQGDREKLFF
cdr3_nt: TGTGCCAGCAGCTTGCAGGGGGACCGGGAAAAACTGTTTTTT

d_call: NA
j_call: TRBJ1-1
cdr3_length: 15
clone_size: NA
v_call: TRBV9
cdr3_aa: CASSVGIYLNTEAFF
cdr3_nt: TGTGCCAGCAGCGTAGGCATCTACCTAAACACTGAAGCTTTCTTT

d_call: NA
j_call: TRBJ2-5
cdr3_length: 15
clone_size: NA
v_call: TRBV6-5
cdr3_aa: CASNTPTSIQETQYF
cdr3_nt: TGTGCCAGCAACACCCCAACTAGTATCCAAGAGACCCAGTACTTC

d_call: NA
j_call: TRBJ1-1
cdr3_length: 11
clone_size: NA
v_call: TRBV30
cdr3_aa: CAWSWATEAFF
cdr3_nt: TGTGCCTGGAGTTGGGCCACTGAAGCTTTCTTT

d_call: TRBD2
j_call: TRBJ2-1
cdr3_length: 16
clone_size: NA
v_call: TRBV7-6
cdr3_aa: CASSPVMRGVMDEQFF
cdr3_nt: TGTGCCAGCAGTCCTGTTATGCGGGGGGTGATGGATGAGCAGTTCTTC

d_call: TRBD2
j_call: TRBJ2-3
cdr3_length: 18
clone_size: once
v_call: TRBV29-1
cdr3_aa: CSVEDLGSGRAFTDTQYF
cdr3_nt: TGCAGCGTTGAAGATCTTGGTAGCGGGAGGGCCTTTACAGATACGCAGTATTTT

d_call: NA
j_call: TRBJ2-6
cdr3_length: 14
clone_size: NA
v_call: TRBV10-1
cdr3_aa: CASSDGAGANVLTF
cdr3_nt: TGCGCCAGCAGTGACGGGGCTGGGGCCAACGTCCTGACTTTC

d_call: TRBD1
j_call: TRBJ1-5
cdr3_length: 15
clone_size: NA
v_call: TRBV15
cdr3_aa: CATSRSRGQGQPQHF
cdr3_nt: TGTGCCACCAGCAGATCCAGGGGGCAAGGCCAGCCCCAGCATTTT

d_call: TRBD1
j_call: TRBJ1-5
cdr3_length: 15
clone_size: NA
v_call: TRBV6-1
cdr3_aa: CASSMDRGSNQPQHF
cdr3_nt: TGTGCCAGCAGCATGGACAGGGGGAGCAATCAGCCCCAGCATTTT